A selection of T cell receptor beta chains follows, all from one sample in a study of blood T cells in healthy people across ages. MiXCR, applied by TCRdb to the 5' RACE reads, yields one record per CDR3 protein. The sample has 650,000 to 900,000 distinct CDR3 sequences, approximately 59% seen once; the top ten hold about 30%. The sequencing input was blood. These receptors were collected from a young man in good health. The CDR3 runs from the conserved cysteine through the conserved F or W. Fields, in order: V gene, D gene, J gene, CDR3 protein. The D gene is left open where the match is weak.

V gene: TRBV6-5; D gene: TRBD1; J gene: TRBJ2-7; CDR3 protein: CASSYDPDRTSEQYF
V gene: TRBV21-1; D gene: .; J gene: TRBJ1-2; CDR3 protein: CASTTRGDGYTF
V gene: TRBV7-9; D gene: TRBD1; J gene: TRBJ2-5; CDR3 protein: CASSPGQANHHLETQYF
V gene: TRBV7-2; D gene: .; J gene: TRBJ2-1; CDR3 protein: CASSLERGSYNEQFF
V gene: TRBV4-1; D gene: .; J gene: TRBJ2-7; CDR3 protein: CTSSQGVGLSSSYEQYF
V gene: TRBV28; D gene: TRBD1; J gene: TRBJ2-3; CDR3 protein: CASSQVPEQGATDTQYF
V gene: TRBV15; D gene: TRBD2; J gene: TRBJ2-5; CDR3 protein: CATSGSSGDWPETQYF
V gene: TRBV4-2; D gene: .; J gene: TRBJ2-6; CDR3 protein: CASSQDPAGIDSGANVLTF
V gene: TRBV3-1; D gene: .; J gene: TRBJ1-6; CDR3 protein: CASSQGGMNSPLHF
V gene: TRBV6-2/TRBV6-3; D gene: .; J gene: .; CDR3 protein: CASSLTRVSSEQYF
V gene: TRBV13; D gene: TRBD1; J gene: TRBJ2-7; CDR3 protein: CASSLRQGMGEQYF
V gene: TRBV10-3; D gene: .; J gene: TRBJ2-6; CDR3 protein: CAISTGNPGANVLTF
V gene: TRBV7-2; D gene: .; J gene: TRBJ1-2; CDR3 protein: CASSLVYGNFNYGYTF
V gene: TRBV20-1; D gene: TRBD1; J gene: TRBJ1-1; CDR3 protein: CSAGLGTGITEAFF
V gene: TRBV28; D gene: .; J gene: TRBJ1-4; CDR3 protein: CASSLWGGGRNEKLFF
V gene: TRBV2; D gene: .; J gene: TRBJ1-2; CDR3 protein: CASALKGGDNYGYTF
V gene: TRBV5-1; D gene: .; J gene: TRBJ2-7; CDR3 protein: CASSSRGGNYEQYF
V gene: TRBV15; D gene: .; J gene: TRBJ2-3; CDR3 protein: CVTGREDTQYF
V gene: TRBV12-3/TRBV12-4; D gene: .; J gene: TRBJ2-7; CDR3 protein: CASRLSGYEQYF
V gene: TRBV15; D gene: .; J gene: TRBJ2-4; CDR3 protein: CATSRERAAAKNIQYF
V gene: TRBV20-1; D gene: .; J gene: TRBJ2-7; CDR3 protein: CSAIGRIYEQYF
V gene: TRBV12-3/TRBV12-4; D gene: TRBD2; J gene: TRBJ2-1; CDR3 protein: CASSRTRASNEQFF
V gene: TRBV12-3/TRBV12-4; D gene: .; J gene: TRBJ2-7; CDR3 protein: CASSLGVIPYEQYF
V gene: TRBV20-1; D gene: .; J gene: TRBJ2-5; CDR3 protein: CSAQDRGETQYF
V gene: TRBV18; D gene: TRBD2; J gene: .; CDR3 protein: CASSRYTSVGEETQYF